This paragraph reports one T cell receptor (beta chain). Antigen unknown. The CDR3 has 13 amino acids. Trimming removed 8 bases from V and 3 bases from J, with 10 bases in between. Germline lookup yields CDR1 MDHEN and CDR2 SYDVKM. The sample is drawn from a study of T cell responses to AZD1222 COVID-19 vaccine. Study-wide results and caveats: Regions 160-218 and 743-854 held dominance among vaccine-associated CD4 TCRs, which spanned spike. In the spike-specific TCR repertoire, nearly half reportedly target unmutated variant regions.

TCRdb keeps only in-frame clones here, not all; method: immunoSEQ multiplex PCR. The table has about 110,000 clones, more than 70% seen once; the top ten hold approximately 3.3%. This receptor was obtained from an adult in good health. The chain uses TRBV28 and TRBJ2-2; the D gene could be TRBD1 or TRBD2 (5 bases each). Specimen: peripheral blood, collected on day 0 of AZD1222 vaccination. The CDR3 here is CASWDRHTGELFF. DNA for the CDR3: TGTGCCAGCTGGGACCGTCACACCGGGGAGCTGTTTTTT. Full variable domain (rest looked up from reference TRBV28 and TRBJ2-2): DVKVTQSSRYLVKRTGEKVFLECVQDMDHENMFWYRQDPGLGLRLIYFSYDVKMKEKGDIPEGYSVSREKKERFSLILESASTNQTSMYLCASWDRHTGELFFGEGSRLTVL.